The entry that follows covers one TCR beta chain sequence. The sample holds a few counts of this clonotype. Its antigen is unknown. No base qualities exist here, and no much larger clone lies one base off it. The data were taken from a study of T cell repertoires in cytomegalovirus infection (dated by TCRdb to the late 2010s). Background for the entire study: Alongside well-studied HLA-B-restricted epitopes, the peptide stimulations were aimed at recently identified HLA-C-restricted CMV epitopes, whose presentation resists viral immunomodulation. Because public TCR beta signatures pointed to carriage of CMV infection together with the matching HLA type, the HLA type of each donor mattered for the analysis. Study-level results and caveats: Cumulative frequency of public TCR beta family members discriminated carriers of CMV infection plus the relevant HLA type in this cohort and an independent approximately 340-donor cohort. The ex vivo response was dominated by HLA-C-restricted CMV-specific TCR beta clonotypes, and the single most frequent clonotype in two of eight donors was supplied by these HLA-C-restricted clonotypes.

Sample treatment or condition, as interpreted from the label and publication: in vitro stimulation with specific CMV peptide epitopes to enrich CMV-specific T cells. Its CDR3 holds 13 amino acids, cysteine through phenylalanine. Solely the CDR3 DNA is kept, with 39 bases framed from the first base. V drops 6 bases and J drops 0 bases, leaving 8 bases in between. CDR1 and CDR2, looked up from the germline V gene, are SQVTM and ANQGSEA. For sequencing, an Illumina HiSeq 1500 was employed. TCRdb took the public reads, trimmed them with fastp at Q25, ran MiXCR for clone calling and kept in-frame beta chains. Duplicate CDR3 protein sequences are folded into a single record with the most common DNA and genes. Within this sample are under 150,000 distinct CDR3 sequences, with more than 30% of them counted one time only. The leading ten clones occupy less than 45% of the sample.

The rearrangement joined TRBV29-1 to TRBJ2-2, with a tentative D gene TRBD1 over 6 matching bases. This specimen was CD8+ T cells from cultured PBMCs, taken from culture after CMV antigen stimulation. The TCR originated in a human donor in good health (CMV status not recorded). Some clones in this sample may be carry-over from other donors' samples. The DNA sequence follows: TGCAGCGTCGACAGGACGAACACCGGGGAGCTGTTTTTT. Protein translation: CSVDRTNTGELFF.